This T cell receptor (beta chain) was retrieved from a study of blood T cell repertoires in COVID-19. Study summary: The origin of the acute and convalescent COVID-19 samples was the United States, Italy and Spain. T cells, B-cell-depleted T cells, or PBMCs provided the cDNA or gDNA that served as material.

Here immunoSEQ multiplex PCR was the method, and the copy in TCRdb shows in-frame clones only, minus some. This table has fewer than 30,000 clones, roughly 78% appearing once. This clone occurred a few times. CDR1 and CDR2 from the germline V gene are SGHTA and FQGNSA. The CDR3 loop spans 17 amino acids. Trimming at V came to 4 bases and at J to 3 bases, leaving 10 bases not matched to a gene. Sequenced material: peripheral blood. V and J are TRBV7-2 and TRBJ1-5; 9 bases map to TRBD1. This clonotype was sampled from a boy aged 2 to 10 with active or convalescent COVID-19. Here the CDR3 DNA reads TGTGCCAGCAGCTCCCGCTTGGGACAGGGTATCAATCAGCCCCAGCATTTT. As protein: CASSSRLGQGINQPQHF.